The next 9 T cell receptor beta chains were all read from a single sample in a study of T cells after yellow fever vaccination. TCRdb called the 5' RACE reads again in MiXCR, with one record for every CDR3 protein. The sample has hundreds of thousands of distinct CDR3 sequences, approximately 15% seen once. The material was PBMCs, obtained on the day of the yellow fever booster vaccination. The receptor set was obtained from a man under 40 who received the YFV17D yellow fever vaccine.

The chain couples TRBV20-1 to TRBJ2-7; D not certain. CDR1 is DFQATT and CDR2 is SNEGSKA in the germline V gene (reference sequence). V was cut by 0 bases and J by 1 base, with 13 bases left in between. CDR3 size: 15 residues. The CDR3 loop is CSARDLLLGSYEQYF. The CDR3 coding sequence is TGCAGTGCTAGAGACCTCCTTCTAGGATCCTACGAGCAGTACTTC.

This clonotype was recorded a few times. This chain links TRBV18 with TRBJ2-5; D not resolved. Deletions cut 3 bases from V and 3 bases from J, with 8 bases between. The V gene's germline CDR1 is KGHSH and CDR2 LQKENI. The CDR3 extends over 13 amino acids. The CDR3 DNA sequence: TGTGCCAGCTCACCCGACGTGGAAGAGACCCAGTACTTC. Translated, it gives CASSPDVEETQYF.

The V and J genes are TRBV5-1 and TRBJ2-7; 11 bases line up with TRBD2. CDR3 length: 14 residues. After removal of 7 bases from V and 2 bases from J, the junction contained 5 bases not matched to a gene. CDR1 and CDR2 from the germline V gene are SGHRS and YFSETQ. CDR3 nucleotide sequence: TGCGCCAGCGCGCGGACTAGCGGGCCCTACGAGCAGTACTTC. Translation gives CASARTSGPYEQYF.

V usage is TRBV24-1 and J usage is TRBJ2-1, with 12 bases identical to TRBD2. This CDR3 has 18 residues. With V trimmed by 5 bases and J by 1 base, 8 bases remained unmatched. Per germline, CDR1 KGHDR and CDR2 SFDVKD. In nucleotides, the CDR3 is TGTGCCACCAGTGCTTCGACTAGCGGGAGCGGGTCCTACAATGAGCAGTTCTTC. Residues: CATSASTSGSGSYNEQFF.

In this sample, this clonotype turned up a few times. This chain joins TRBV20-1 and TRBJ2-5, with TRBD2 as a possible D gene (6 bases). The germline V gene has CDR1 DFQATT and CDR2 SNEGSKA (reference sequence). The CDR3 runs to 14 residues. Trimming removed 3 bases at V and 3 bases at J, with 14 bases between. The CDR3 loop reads CSASRRAYEETQYF. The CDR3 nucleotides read TGCAGTGCTAGCCGGAGGGCCTATGAAGAGACCCAGTACTTC.

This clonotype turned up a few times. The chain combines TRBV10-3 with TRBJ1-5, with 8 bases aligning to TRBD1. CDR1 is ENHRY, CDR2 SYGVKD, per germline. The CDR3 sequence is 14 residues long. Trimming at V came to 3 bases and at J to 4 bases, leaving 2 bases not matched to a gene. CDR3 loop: CAISDGQGNQPQHF. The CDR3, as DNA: TGTGCCATCAGTGACGGACAGGGTAATCAGCCCCAGCATTTT.

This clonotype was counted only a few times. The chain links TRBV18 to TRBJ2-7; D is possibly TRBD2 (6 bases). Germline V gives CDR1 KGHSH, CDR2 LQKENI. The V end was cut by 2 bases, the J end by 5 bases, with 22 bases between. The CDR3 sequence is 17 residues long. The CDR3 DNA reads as TGTGCCAGCTCACCAAAAAGACTAGGCGGGGAAGAGGACGAGCAGTACTTC. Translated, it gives CASSPKRLGGEEDEQYF.

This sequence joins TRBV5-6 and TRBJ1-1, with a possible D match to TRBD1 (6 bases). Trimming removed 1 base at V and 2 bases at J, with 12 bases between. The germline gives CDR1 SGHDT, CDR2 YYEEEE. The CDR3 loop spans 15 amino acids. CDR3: CASSLIDRTNTEAFF. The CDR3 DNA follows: TGTGCCAGCAGCTTGATCGACAGGACCAACACTGAAGCTTTCTTT.

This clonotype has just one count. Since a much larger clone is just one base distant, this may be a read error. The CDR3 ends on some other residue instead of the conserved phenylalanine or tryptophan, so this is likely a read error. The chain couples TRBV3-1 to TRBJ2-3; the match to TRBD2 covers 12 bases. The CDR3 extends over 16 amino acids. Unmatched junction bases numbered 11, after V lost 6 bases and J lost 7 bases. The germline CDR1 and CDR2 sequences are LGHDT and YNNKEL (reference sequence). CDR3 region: CASRTTSGGPPYTQYS. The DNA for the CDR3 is TGTGCCAGCAGGACGACTAGCGGGGGCCCCCCGTATACGCAGTATTCT.